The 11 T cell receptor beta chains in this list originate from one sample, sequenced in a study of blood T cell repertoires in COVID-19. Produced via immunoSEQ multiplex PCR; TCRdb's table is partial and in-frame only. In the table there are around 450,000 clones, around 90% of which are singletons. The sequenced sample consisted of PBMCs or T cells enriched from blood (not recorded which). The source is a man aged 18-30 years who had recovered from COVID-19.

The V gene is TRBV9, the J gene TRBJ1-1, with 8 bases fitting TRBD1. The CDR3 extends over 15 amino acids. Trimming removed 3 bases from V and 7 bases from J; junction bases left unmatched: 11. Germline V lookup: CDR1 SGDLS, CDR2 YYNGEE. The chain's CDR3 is CASSERGQGAVEAFF. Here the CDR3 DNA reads TGTGCCAGCAGCGAGCGTGGACAGGGAGCGGTTGAAGCTTTCTTT.

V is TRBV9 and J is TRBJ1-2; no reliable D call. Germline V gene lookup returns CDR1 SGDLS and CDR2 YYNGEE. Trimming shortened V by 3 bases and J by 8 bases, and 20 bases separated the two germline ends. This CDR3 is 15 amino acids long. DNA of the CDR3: TGTGCCAGCAGCGCCCCCGGACTGCAGGCGGCAGGCTACACCTTC. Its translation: CASSAPGLQAAGYTF.

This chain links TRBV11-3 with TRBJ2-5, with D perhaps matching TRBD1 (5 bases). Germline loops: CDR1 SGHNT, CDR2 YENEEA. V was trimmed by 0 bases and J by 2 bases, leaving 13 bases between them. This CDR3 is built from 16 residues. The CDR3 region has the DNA TGTGCCAGCAGCTTAGACTACAGGTTCGATCAAGAGACCCAGTACTTC. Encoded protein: CASSLDYRFDQETQYF.

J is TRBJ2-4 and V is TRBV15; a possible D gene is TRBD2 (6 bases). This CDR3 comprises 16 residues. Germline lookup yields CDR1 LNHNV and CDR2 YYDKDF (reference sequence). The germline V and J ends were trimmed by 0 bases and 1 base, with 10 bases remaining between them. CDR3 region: CATSREGRRAKNIQYF. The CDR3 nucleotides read TGTGCCACCAGCAGAGAGGGGAGGCGGGCCAAAAACATTCAGTACTTC. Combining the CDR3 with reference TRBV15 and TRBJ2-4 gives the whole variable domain DAMVIQNPRYQVTQFGKPVTLSCSQTLNHNVMYWYQQKSSQAPKLLFHYYDKDFNNEADTPDNFQSRRPNTSFCFLDIRSPGLGDTAMYLCATSREGRRAKNIQYFGAGTRLSVL.

The CDR3 spells CASSQGWAAGRNEKLFF. In DNA, the CDR3 is TGCGCCAGCAGCCAAGGGTGGGCAGCCGGGAGGAATGAAAAACTGTTTTTT. V and J are TRBV4-1 and TRBJ1-4, with D hard to call. CDR3 length: 17 residues. Deletions cut 1 base from V and 5 bases from J, with 17 bases between. CDR1 is MGHRA, CDR2 YSYEKL, per germline.

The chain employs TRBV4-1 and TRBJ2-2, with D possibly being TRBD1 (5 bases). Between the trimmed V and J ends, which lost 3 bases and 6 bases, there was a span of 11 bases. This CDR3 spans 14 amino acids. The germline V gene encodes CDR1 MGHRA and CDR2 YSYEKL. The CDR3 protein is CASSQLGEAGELFF. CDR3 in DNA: TGCGCCAGCAGCCAGTTAGGGGAAGCCGGGGAGCTGTTTTTT.

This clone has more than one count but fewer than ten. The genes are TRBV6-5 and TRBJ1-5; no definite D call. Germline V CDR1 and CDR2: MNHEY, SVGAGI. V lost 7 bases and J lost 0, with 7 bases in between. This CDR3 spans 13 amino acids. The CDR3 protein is CASTWSSNQPQHF. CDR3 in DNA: TGTGCCAGCACGTGGAGTAGCAATCAGCCCCAGCATTTT.

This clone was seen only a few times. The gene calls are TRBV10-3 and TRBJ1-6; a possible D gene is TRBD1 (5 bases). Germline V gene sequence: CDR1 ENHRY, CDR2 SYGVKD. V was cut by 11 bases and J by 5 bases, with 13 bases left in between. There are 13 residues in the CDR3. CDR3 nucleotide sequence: TGTGCCTCACGGCCGGGGGATAATTCACCCCTCCACTTT. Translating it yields CASRPGDNSPLHF.

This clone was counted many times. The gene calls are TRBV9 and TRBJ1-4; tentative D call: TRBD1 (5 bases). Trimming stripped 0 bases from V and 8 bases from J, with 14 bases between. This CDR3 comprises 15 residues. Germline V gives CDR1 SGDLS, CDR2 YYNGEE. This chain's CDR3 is CASSVAVRADEKLFF. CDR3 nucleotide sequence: TGTGCCAGCAGCGTAGCCGTCAGGGCGGACGAAAAACTGTTTTTT.

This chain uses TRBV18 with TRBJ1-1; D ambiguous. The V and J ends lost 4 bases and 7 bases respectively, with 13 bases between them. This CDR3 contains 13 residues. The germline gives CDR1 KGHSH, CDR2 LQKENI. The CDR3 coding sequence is TGTGCCAGCTCACGGGCTGGAAGGATTGAAGCTTTCTTT. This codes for CASSRAGRIEAFF.

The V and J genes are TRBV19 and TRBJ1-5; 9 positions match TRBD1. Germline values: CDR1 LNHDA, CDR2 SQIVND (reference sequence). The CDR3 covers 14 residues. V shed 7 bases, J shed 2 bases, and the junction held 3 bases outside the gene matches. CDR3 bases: TGTGCCAGTACTCGGACAGGGGGCAATCAGCCCCAGCATTTT. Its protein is CASTRTGGNQPQHF.